This T cell receptor beta chain was profiled in a study of T cell changes during pregnancy in multiple sclerosis (dated by TCRdb to between 2018 and 2021). About the investigation overall: The study looked at changes in the T cell repertoire across pregnancy in women with multiple sclerosis.

Compared with germline, V lacks 1 base and J lacks 7 bases; bases without a gene match: 2. According to the germline V gene, CDR1 reads SGDLS and CDR2 reads YYNGEE. Including the terminal cysteine and phenylalanine, the CDR3 comprises 13 residues. Only the CDR3 region is kept as DNA, spanning 39 bases read in frame from base 1. The sample holds one count of this clone. The clone's antigen remains unknown. Base qualities are not provided; no much larger clone lies one nucleotide away. The library was produced with the immunoSEQ multiplex PCR assay. TCRdb took over this immuneACCESS table, retaining in-frame rearrangements with V and J assigned. Such tables are incomplete; in checked studies, under half of the missing clones stem from an unresolved V gene, and the remainder is unexplained. The sample yields under 70,000 clones; about 90% were counted once. The biggest ten clones account for approximately 0.8% of the sample.

The TCR was taken from a female donor with multiple sclerosis, enrolled in a pregnancy study. The sequenced sample was CD4+ T cells from peripheral blood mononuclear cells, obtained in the first trimester of pregnancy. Here the chain combines TRBV9 and TRBJ2-7; 10 of the junction bases match TRBD2. For the CDR3, the sequence is CASSVTLAGEQYF. The DNA sequence is as follows: TGTGCCAGCAGCGTAACACTAGCGGGGGAGCAGTACTTC.